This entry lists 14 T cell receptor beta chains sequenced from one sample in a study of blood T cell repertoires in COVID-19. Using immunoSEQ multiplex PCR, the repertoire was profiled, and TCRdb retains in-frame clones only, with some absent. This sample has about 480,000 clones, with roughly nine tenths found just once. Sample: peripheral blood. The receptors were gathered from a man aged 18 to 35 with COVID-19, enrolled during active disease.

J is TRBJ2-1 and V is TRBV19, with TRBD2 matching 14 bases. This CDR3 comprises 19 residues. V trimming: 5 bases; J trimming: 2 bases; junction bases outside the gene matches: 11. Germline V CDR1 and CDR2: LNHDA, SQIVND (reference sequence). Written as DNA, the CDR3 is TGTGCCAGTAGTGCCTCCGGGACTAGCGGGAGTAGGGCCTACAATGAGCAGTTCTTC. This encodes CASSASGTSGSRAYNEQFF.

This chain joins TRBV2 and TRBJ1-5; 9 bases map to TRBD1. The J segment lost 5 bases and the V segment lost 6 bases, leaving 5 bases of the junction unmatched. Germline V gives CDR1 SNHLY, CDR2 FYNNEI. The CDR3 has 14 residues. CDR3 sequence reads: CASRGTGRDQPQHF. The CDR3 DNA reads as TGTGCCAGCAGGGGGACAGGGAGGGATCAGCCCCAGCATTTT.

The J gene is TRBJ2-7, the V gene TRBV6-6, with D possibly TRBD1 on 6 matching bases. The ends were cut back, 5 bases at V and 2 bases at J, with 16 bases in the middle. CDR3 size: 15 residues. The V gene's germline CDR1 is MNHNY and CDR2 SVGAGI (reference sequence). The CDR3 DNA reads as TGTGCCAGCAGTCGTGACAGGCCAGGGCCCTACGAGCAGTACTTC. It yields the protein CASSRDRPGPYEQYF.

CDR3 protein: CASSLQVQETQYF. The CDR3 DNA is TGTGCCAGCAGCTTACAGGTTCAAGAGACCCAGTACTTC. This chain connects TRBV5-6 to TRBJ2-5, with D possibly matching TRBD1 (5 bases). Trimming took off 2 bases at V and 2 bases at J, with 7 bases between the two ends. This CDR3 is 13 amino acids long. The V gene's germline CDR1 is SGHDT and CDR2 YYEEEE.

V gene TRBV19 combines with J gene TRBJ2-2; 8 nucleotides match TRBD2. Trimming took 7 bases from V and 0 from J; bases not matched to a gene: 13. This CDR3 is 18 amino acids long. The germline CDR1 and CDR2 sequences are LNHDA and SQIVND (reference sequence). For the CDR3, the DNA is TGTGCCAGTACAGGCTTGGCTAGCGGGCCCGCGAACACCGGGGAGCTGTTTTTT. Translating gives CASTGLASGPANTGELFF.

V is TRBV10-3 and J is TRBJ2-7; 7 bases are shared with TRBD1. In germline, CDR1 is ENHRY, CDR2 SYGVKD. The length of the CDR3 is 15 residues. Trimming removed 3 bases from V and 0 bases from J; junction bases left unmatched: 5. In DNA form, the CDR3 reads TGTGCCATCAGTGACTCGACAGGGAGCTCCTACGAGCAGTACTTC. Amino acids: CAISDSTGSSYEQYF.

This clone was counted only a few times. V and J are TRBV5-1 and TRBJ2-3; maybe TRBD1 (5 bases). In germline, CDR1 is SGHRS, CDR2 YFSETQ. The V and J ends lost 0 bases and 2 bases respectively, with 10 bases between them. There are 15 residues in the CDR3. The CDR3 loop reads CASSLGQLTTDTQYF. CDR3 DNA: TGCGCCAGCAGCTTGGGACAGTTAACCACAGATACGCAGTATTTT. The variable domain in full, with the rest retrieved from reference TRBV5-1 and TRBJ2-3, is KAGVTQTPRYLIKTRGQQVTLSCSPISGHRSVSWYQQTPGQGLQFLFEYFSETQRNKGNFPGRFSGRQFSNSRSEMNVSTLELGDSALYLCASSLGQLTTDTQYFGPGTRLTVL.

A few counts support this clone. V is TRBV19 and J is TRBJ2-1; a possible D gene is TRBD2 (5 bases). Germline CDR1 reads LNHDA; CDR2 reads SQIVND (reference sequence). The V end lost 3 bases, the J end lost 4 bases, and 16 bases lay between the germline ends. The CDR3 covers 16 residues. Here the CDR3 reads CASSMRWVALYNEQFF. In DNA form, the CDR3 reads TGTGCCAGTAGTATGAGGTGGGTAGCGCTGTACAATGAGCAGTTCTTC.

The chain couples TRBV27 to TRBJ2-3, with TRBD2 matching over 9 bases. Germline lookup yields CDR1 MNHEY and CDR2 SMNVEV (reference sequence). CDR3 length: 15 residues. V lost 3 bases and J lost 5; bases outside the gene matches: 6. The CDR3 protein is CASSLGGGALDTQYF. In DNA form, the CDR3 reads TGTGCCAGCAGTTTGGGCGGGGGGGCCTTAGATACGCAGTATTTT.

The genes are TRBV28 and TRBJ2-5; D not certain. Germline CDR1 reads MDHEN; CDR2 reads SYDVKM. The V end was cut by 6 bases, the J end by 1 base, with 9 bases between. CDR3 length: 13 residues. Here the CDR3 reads CASRRNSQETQYF. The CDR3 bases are TGTGCCAGCAGGAGGAATTCCCAAGAGACCCAGTACTTC.

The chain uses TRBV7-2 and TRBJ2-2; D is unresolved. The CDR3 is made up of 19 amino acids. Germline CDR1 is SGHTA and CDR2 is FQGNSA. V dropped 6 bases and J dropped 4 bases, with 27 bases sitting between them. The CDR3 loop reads CASSSIGTARFTGTGELFF. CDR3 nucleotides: TGTGCCAGCAGTTCCATTGGTACAGCCCGGTTTACCGGCACCGGGGAGCTGTTTTTT. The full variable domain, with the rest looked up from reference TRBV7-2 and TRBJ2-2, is GAGVSQSPSNKVTEKGKDVELRCDPISGHTALYWYRQSLGQGLEFLIYFQGNSAPDKSGLPSDRFSAERTGGSVSTLTIQRTQQEDSAVYLCASSSIGTARFTGTGELFFGEGSRLTVL.

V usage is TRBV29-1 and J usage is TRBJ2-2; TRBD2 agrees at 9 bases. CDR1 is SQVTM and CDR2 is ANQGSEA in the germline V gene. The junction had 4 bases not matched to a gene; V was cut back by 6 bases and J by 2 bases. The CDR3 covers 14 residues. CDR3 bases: TGCAGCGTATCGACTAGCGGAAACACCGGGGAGCTGTTTTTT. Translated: CSVSTSGNTGELFF.

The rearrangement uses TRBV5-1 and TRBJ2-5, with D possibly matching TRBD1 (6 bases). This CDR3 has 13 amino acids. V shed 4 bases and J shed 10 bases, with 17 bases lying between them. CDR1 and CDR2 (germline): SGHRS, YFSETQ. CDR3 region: CASSPLGTRGQYF. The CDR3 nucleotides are TGCGCCAGCAGCCCGCTGGGGACCAGGGGCCAGTACTTC.

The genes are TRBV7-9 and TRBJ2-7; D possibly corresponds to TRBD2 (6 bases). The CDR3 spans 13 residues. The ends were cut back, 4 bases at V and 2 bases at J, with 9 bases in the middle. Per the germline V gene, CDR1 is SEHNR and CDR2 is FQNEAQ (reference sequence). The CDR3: CASSSREAYEQYF. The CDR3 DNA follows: TGTGCCAGCAGCTCCAGGGAGGCCTACGAGCAGTACTTC.